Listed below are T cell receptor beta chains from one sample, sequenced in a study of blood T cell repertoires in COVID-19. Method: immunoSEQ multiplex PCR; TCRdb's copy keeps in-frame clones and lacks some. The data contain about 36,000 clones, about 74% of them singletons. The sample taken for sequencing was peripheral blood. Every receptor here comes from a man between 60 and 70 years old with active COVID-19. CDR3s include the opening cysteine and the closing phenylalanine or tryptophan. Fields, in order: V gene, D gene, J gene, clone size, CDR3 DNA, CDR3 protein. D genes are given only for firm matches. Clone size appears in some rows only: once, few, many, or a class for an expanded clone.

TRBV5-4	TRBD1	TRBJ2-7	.	TGTGCCAGCAGCCTGCCCGGCAGGGGGTTGTACGAGCAGTACTTC	CASSLPGRGLYEQYF
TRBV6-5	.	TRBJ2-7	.	TGTGCCAGCAGTTCCGAGGGCCGTTACGAGCAGTACTTC	CASSSEGRYEQYF
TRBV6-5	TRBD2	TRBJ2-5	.	TGTGCCAGCAGTTACTCAGCGGGGACGGGGGAGACCCAGTACTTC	CASSYSAGTGETQYF
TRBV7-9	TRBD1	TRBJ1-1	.	TGTGCCAGCAGCCTTGGGACAGAGAACACTGAAGCTTTCTTT	CASSLGTENTEAFF
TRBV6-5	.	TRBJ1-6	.	TGTGCCACCCTGCAGGGCGGGATTAATAATTCACCCCTCCACTTT	CATLQGGINNSPLHF
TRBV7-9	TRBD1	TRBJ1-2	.	TGTGCCAGCAGCCTGACCCAAACAGGGGGCGGTGGCTACACCTTC	CASSLTQTGGGGYTF
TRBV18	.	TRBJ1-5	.	TGTGCCAGCTCACCAGCCCCGGGGGGTCAGCCCCAGCATTTT	CASSPAPGGQPQHF
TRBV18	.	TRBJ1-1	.	TGTGCCAGCTCAGGCCAGGCCTTTGAGAACACTGAAGCTTTCTTT	CASSGQAFENTEAFF
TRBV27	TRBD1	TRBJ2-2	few	TGTGCCAGCCGTGGACAGGGTAACACCGGGGAGCTGTTTTTT	CASRGQGNTGELFF
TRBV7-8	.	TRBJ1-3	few	TGTGCCAGCAGCGGGAGCTCTGGAAACACCATATATTTT	CASSGSSGNTIYF
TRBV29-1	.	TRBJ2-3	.	TGCAGCGCTCTACAGGGTCCCACAGATACGCAGTATTTT	CSALQGPTDTQYF
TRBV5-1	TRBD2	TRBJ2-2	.	TGCGCCAGCAGCACGGGACTGGGACTAGCGGGAAACACCGGGGAGCTGTTTTTT	CASSTGLGLAGNTGELFF
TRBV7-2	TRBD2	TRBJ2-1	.	TGTGCCAGCAGCTTAGCTGCCCTGGGGTCCAGCGGGACCTACAATGAGCAGTTCTTC	CASSLAALGSSGTYNEQFF
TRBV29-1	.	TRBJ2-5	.	TGCAGCGCCGCGGCCAGGGTAGGACGGGAGACCCAGTACTTC	CSAAARVGRETQYF
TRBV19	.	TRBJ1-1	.	TGTGCCAGTATCCCCCAGAAGGCAGGGGCCACTGAAGCTTTCTTT	CASIPQKAGATEAFF
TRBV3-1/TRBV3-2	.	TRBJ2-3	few	TGTGCCAGCAGCTCTCGCGGCACAGATACGCAGTATTTT	CASSSRGTDTQYF
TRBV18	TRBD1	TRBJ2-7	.	TGTGCCAGCTCACTCTCTGTGGCAGGGGGCCTAATTTCCTACGAGCAGTACTTC	CASSLSVAGGLISYEQYF
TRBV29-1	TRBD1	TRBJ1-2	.	TGCAGCGCCCCGGGTCAGGGGGGAAACTATGGCTACACCTTC	CSAPGQGGNYGYTF
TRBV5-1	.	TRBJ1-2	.	TGCGCCAGCAGCGGCGACAGGTCGGACTATGGCTACACCTTC	CASSGDRSDYGYTF
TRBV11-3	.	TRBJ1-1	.	TGTGCCAGCAGCTTAGGGCTGAACACTGAAGCTTTCTTT	CASSLGLNTEAFF
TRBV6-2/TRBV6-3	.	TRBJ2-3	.	TGTGCCAGCAGCCCCAGTCCGAGGCCCACAGATACGCAGTATTTT	CASSPSPRPTDTQYF
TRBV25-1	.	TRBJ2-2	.	TGTGCCAGCTCACCGATGGGGCCGAACACCGGGGAGCTGTTTTTT	CASSPMGPNTGELFF